Sequencing of this T cell receptor (beta chain) was carried out in a study of PD-1 blockade in mismatch repair-deficient tumors. Study-wide background: Patients had approximately 12 mismatch repair-deficient cancer types, all previously treated and progressing.

Repertoires were generated with immunoSEQ multiplex PCR, while TCRdb's copy carries only in-frame clones and drops some. Altogether approximately 22,000 clones are present, roughly four fifths being singletons, with the ten largest covering 15% to 20%. PCR or immunohistochemistry showed mismatch repair deficiency in every enrolled patient. The TCR-sequenced patients were a few responders to pembrolizumab. A word on this clone: Its cognate antigen is unknown.

Findings and limits, study-wide: Rapid post-treatment expansion, then contraction, generally preceding radiologic response, marked tumor-resident clones.

Per germline, CDR1 WSHSY and CDR2 SAAADI. This CDR3 spans 17 amino acids. V was clipped by 6 bases and J by 0 bases; unmatched bases: 8. The clonotype was recovered from an adult with mismatch repair-deficient cancer. The starting material was peripheral blood, obtained 2 weeks after starting pembrolizumab. The chain recombines TRBV10-2 with TRBJ2-2, with 9 bases matching TRBD2. CDR3 coding DNA: TGCGCCAGCAGAATTCATAGCGGGAGAGCGAACACCGGGGAGCTGTTTTTT. It encodes CASRIHSGRANTGELFF.